This T cell receptor (beta chain) came from a study of blood T cell repertoires in COVID-19. At the level of the study: Sample material is recorded as cDNA or gDNA derived from T cells, B-cell-depleted T cells, or PBMCs.

Trimming cost V 4 bases and J 5 bases; bases outside gene matches: 3. Germline lookup yields CDR1 SGHRS and CDR2 YFSETQ. This CDR3 is built from 14 residues. Original methodology: Estimation of nucleated cell counts was performed using reference gene primer amplification. Method: immunoSEQ multiplex PCR; TCRdb's copy keeps in-frame clones and lacks some. The V and J calls and clone size come from that table; D and trimming were worked out from the DNA. The sample carries roughly 380,000 clones, approximately 91% recorded once. During active infection, Seattle patients enrolled and were then monitored through disease.

The rearrangement uses TRBV5-1 and TRBJ2-5; 12 bases map to TRBD2. Sequenced sample: peripheral blood. This sequence originates from a middle-aged woman with COVID-19, enrolled during active disease. The CDR3 nucleotides are TGCGCCAGCAGCGCCACTAGCGGGAGGGAGACCCAGTACTTC. This gives the protein CASSATSGRETQYF.